The next 23 T cell receptor beta chains were all read from a single sample in a study of CD8 T cells in Susac syndrome. Roughly 0.45 to 1 ug RNA was reverse transcribed with random hexamers. TCRdb recomputed calls from the immunoSEQ multiplex PCR reads with MiXCR, one row per CDR3 protein. Among about 240,000 distinct CDR3 sequences listed, less than 96% were seen once. Sequenced: CD4+ T cells from PBMCs. All receptors derive from a human donor with Susac syndrome.

V is TRBV9 and J is TRBJ2-7; D gene unclear. The V gene lost 0 bases and the J gene lost 4 bases, with 14 bases spanning the gap. CDR1 is SGDLS and CDR2 is YYNGEE in the germline V gene. The length of the CDR3 is 15 residues. CDR3 sequence: CASSVAVGGHYEQYF. The DNA for the CDR3 is TGTGCCAGCAGCGTAGCGGTGGGCGGCCATTACGAGCAGTACTTC.

The CDR3 region is CSAKKVGLYTQYF. CDR3 nucleotide sequence: TGCAGTGCTAAGAAGGTGGGATTGTATACGCAGTATTTT. The rearrangement uses TRBV20-1 and TRBJ2-3; D gene ambiguous. Trimming shortened V by 4 bases and J by 7 bases, and 15 bases separated the two germline ends. CDR1 is DFQATT, CDR2 SNEGSKA, per germline (reference sequence). The CDR3 contains 13 residues.

This chain links TRBV5-4 with TRBJ1-4; D is ambiguous. Trimming removed 3 bases at V and 5 bases at J, with 8 bases between. The CDR3 loop spans 13 amino acids. CDR1 SGHNT and CDR2 YYREEE come from the germline V gene (reference sequence). CDR3 sequence: CASSSSLNEKLFF. In nucleotides, the CDR3 is TGTGCCAGCAGCTCATCCTTGAATGAAAAACTGTTTTTT.

The chain employs TRBV7-9 and TRBJ2-7; D not certain. Germline V gene data show CDR1 as SEHNR and CDR2 as FQNEAQ (reference sequence). V lost 7 bases and J lost 0, with 19 bases in between. CDR3 length: 16 residues. The CDR3 DNA is TGTGCCAGCACCGTTTACAACTCAGACGGCTCCTACGAGCAGTACTTC. It specifies CASTVYNSDGSYEQYF.

The rearrangement uses TRBV3-1 and TRBJ1-1; D may be TRBD1 (5 bases). The CDR3 spans 16 residues. V was shortened by 5 bases and J by 4 bases, with 20 bases between the two germline ends. Looked up from germline, CDR1 is LGHDT and CDR2 is YNNKEL (reference sequence). The CDR3 is CASSKAVNPGGTEAFF. CDR3 nucleotides: TGTGCCAGCAGCAAAGCGGTAAATCCCGGGGGCACTGAAGCTTTCTTT. The whole variable domain, remainder taken from reference TRBV3-1 and TRBJ1-1, is DTAVSQTPKYLVTQMGNDKSIKCEQNLGHDTMYWYKQDSKKFLKIMFSYNNKELIINETVPNRFSPKSPDKAHLNLHINSLELGDSAVYFCASSKAVNPGGTEAFFGQGTRLTVV.

The chain combines TRBV7-9 with TRBJ1-2; possibly TRBD1 for D (5 bases). This CDR3 contains 14 residues. Trimming cost V 4 bases and J 2 bases, with 11 bases left between them. Germline V gene sequence: CDR1 SEHNR, CDR2 FQNEAQ (reference sequence). The CDR3 loop reads CASSSLRENYGYTF. The CDR3 nucleotides read TGTGCCAGCAGCTCCCTCAGGGAGAACTATGGCTACACCTTC.

The CDR3 reads CASLRGVQPQHF. DNA of the CDR3: TGTGCCTCCTTACGCGGGGTTCAGCCCCAGCATTTT. The genes are TRBV28 and TRBJ1-5; D not certain. The V end lost 11 bases, the J end lost 6 bases, and 14 bases lay between the germline ends. Germline loops: CDR1 MDHEN, CDR2 SYDVKM. This CDR3 has 12 residues.

This clonotype was recorded only once. This chain joins TRBV28 and TRBJ2-2, with D unresolved. This CDR3 has 10 amino acids. Trimming stripped 5 bases from V and 15 bases from J, with 10 bases between. Germline CDR1 reads MDHEN; CDR2 reads SYDVKM. CDR3: CASSRVTVFF. The CDR3 DNA is TGTGCCAGCAGTAGGGTTACGGTGTTTTTT. Full variable domain (outside the CDR3, taken from reference TRBV28 and TRBJ2-2): DVKVTQSSRYLVKRTGEKVFLECVQDMDHENMFWYRQDPGLGLRLIYFSYDVKMKEKGDIPEGYSVSREKKERFSLILESASTNQTSMYLCASSRVTVFFGEGSRLTVL.

The rearrangement links TRBV11-3 to TRBJ2-7; D could derive from TRBD1 or TRBD2 (5 bases each). The CDR3 length is 12 residues. V lost 8 bases and J 2 bases, leaving 10 bases between the germline ends. Germline loops: CDR1 SGHNT, CDR2 YENEEA. This CDR3 is CASARDAYEQYF. The CDR3, as DNA: TGTGCCAGCGCTAGGGACGCCTACGAGCAGTACTTC.

The chain couples TRBV30 to TRBJ2-1; D unclear. Germline-derived CDR1 and CDR2 are GTSNPN and SVGIG (reference sequence). This CDR3 region has 14 residues. The V end lost 0 bases, the J end lost 0 bases, and 6 bases lay between the germline ends. The CDR3 here is CAWSVSSSYNEQFF. DNA of the CDR3: TGTGCCTGGAGTGTATCCAGCTCCTACAATGAGCAGTTCTTC. The full variable domain, with the rest looked up from reference TRBV30 and TRBJ2-1, is SQTIHQWPATLVQPVGSPLSLECTVEGTSNPNLYWYRQAAGRGLQLLFYSVGIGQISSEVPQNLSASRPQDRQFILSSKKLLLSDSGFYLCAWSVSSSYNEQFFGPGTRLTVL.

This chain connects TRBV12-3 or TRBV12-4 to TRBJ2-1; D uncertain. Trimming removed 5 bases at V and 10 bases at J, with 9 bases between. This CDR3 contains 11 residues. CDR3 DNA sequence: TGTGCCAGCAGTGCTAGAAAAGAGCAGTTCTTC. This sequence encodes CASSARKEQFF.

V gene TRBV9 combines with J gene TRBJ2-1; 7 bases are a match to TRBD1. Unmatched junction bases numbered 10, after V lost 0 bases and J lost 10 bases. Germline V lookup: CDR1 SGDLS, CDR2 YYNGEE. CDR3 length: 15 residues. For the CDR3, the DNA is TGTGCCAGCAGCGTAGACCAGGGGGTTGGCCGAGAGCAGTTCTTC. Its protein is CASSVDQGVGREQFF.

This clonotype was found once. The chain recombines TRBV20-1 with TRBJ2-1; 9 bases are a match to TRBD1. Trimming at V came to 6 bases and at J to 8 bases, leaving 5 bases not matched to a gene. This CDR3 has 12 amino acids. From germline, CDR1 is DFQATT and CDR2 SNEGSKA (reference sequence). This CDR3 reads CSAGQGHDEQFF. The CDR3 DNA follows: TGCAGTGCGGGACAGGGTCACGATGAGCAGTTCTTC.

The V call is TRBV24-1, the J call TRBJ2-1; TRBD1 agrees at 10 bases. The CDR3 spans 17 residues. The V segment lost 8 bases and the J segment 3 bases; nucleotides outside the gene matches: 12. Germline CDR1 reads KGHDR; CDR2 reads SFDVKD. The CDR3 spells CATNADEGQGNYNEQFF. The DNA of the CDR3 is TGTGCCACCAACGCGGACGAGGGACAGGGGAACTACAATGAGCAGTTCTTC.

The V and J genes are TRBV30 and TRBJ2-1; 10 bases are a match to TRBD1. Trimming at V came to 2 bases and at J to 6 bases, leaving 7 bases not matched to a gene. The germline V gene has CDR1 GTSNPN and CDR2 SVGIG (reference sequence). The CDR3 has 15 amino acids. In nucleotides, the CDR3 is TGTGCCTGGAGTAAGGGGACAGGGGACAGCAATGAGCAGTTCTTC. This encodes CAWSKGTGDSNEQFF.

The chain uses TRBV9 and TRBJ1-5; D possibly corresponds to TRBD1 (5 bases). Trimming cost V 0 bases and J 8 bases, with 15 bases left between them. The V gene's germline CDR1 is SGDLS and CDR2 YYNGEE. CDR3 length equals 15 residues. CDR3 DNA sequence: TGTGCCAGCAGCGTAGCTGGGACGGCTTTGGAGCCCCAGCATTTT. This codes for CASSVAGTALEPQHF.

The chain combines TRBV3-1 with TRBJ2-2; D is possibly TRBD1 (6 bases). Trimming shortened V by 4 bases and J by 3 bases, and 21 bases separated the two germline ends. Germline V gives CDR1 LGHDT, CDR2 YNNKEL (reference sequence). CDR3 length: 18 amino acids. CDR3 in DNA: TGTGCCAGCAGCCCGTCTTTTACCCCGGGACAATACACCGGGGAGCTGTTTTTT. Translated, it gives CASSPSFTPGQYTGELFF.

The chain links TRBV29-1 to TRBJ1-1; D is possibly TRBD1 (5 bases). The length of the CDR3 is 12 residues. CDR1 is SQVTM and CDR2 is ANQGSEA in the germline V gene. The V end was cut by 1 base, the J end by 6 bases, with 9 bases between. This CDR3 is CSVEGGFPEAFF. The CDR3 nucleotides read TGCAGCGTTGAAGGGGGGTTCCCTGAAGCTTTCTTT.

The rearrangement links TRBV11-1 to TRBJ2-1; tentatively, D is TRBD2 (6 bases). The CDR3 consists of 17 residues. V was pared by 5 bases and J by 5 bases, with 22 bases between. Looked up from germline, CDR1 is SGHAT and CDR2 is FQDESV (reference sequence). This chain's CDR3 is CASSRFPGEGFHNEQFF. The DNA of the CDR3 is TGTGCCAGCAGCCGCTTCCCGGGGGAAGGGTTTCACAATGAGCAGTTCTTC.

In this sample, this clonotype turned up once. This chain links TRBV18 with TRBJ2-3; D call uncertain. There are 14 residues in the CDR3. Trimming stripped 5 bases from V and 1 base from J, with 10 bases between. Germline-derived CDR1 and CDR2 are KGHSH and LQKENI. CDR3 protein: CASSISEGTDTQYF. CDR3 nucleotide sequence: TGTGCCAGCTCAATCTCTGAAGGCACAGATACGCAGTATTTT.

This sequence joins TRBV11-3 and TRBJ1-3, with D hard to call. The CDR3 is made up of 14 amino acids. Germline V gives CDR1 SGHNT, CDR2 YENEEA. V lost 4 bases to trimming and J lost 4 bases, with 11 bases between them. The CDR3 spells CASSSAVGGNTIYF. CDR3 coding DNA: TGTGCCAGCAGCTCAGCCGTGGGGGGAAACACCATATATTTT.

V usage is TRBV20-1 and J usage is TRBJ2-2, with a weak D call TRBD1 (6 bases). CDR1 is DFQATT and CDR2 is SNEGSKA in the germline V gene (reference sequence). Trimming pared 4 bases from V and 4 bases from J, leaving 13 bases between. The CDR3 runs to 14 residues. The CDR3 region has the DNA TGCAGTGCTACCCGGACAGACCTCACCGGGGAGCTGTTTTTT. It codes for CSATRTDLTGELFF.

CDR3 sequence reads: CASSQGQKYGYTF. In nucleotides, the CDR3 is TGTGCCAGCAGCCAGGGACAGAAGTATGGCTACACCTTC. V and J are TRBV3-1 and TRBJ1-2; TRBD1 agrees at 7 bases. Trimming took 3 bases from V and 5 from J; bases not matched to a gene: 3. The length of the CDR3 is 13 residues. Germline-derived CDR1 and CDR2 are LGHDT and YNNKEL (reference sequence).